This T cell receptor (beta chain) originates from a study of cytomegalovirus exposure and HLA in healthy donors. A note on this clone: Its cognate antigen is unknown.

Study-wide findings and caveats: Cytomegalovirus association was assigned to about 150 TCR beta chains.

Trimming at V came to 5 bases and at J to 2 bases, leaving 6 bases not matched to a gene. This CDR3 region has 16 residues. Germline V gene sequence: CDR1 MDHEN, CDR2 SYDVKM. Primers included in the PCR were 60 Vbeta and 13 Jbeta primers. Assay: immunoSEQ multiplex PCR; the TCRdb copy retains only in-frame clones and omits some. This table holds some 90,000 clones, 60% to 80% found once. Sequenced input: PBMCs. V usage is TRBV28 and J usage is TRBJ1-6; TRBD1 matches 7 bases. The clonotype comes from a female donor in good health and CMV-seronegative. Written as DNA, the CDR3 is TGTGCCAGCAGTCTTCCAGGGGGTACCTATAATTCACCCCTCCACTTT. This codes for CASSLPGGTYNSPLHF.